A single sample is the source of the 14 T cell receptor beta chains below, sequenced in a study of T cell repertoires in cytomegalovirus infection. One entry per CDR3 protein results from TCRdb running MiXCR on the reads. The sample carries roughly 640,000 distinct CDR3 sequences, 20% to 25% recorded once. The specimen was CD8+ T cells from PBMCs. These receptors were collected from a human donor in good health (CMV status not recorded). Some clones in this sample may be carry-over from other donors' samples.

The V call is TRBV5-5, the J call TRBJ2-3; D might be TRBD1 (5 bases). The CDR3 consists of 18 residues. V lost 1 base and J lost 0, with 18 bases in between. CDR1 is SGHKS and CDR2 is YYEKEE in the germline V gene (reference sequence). Here the CDR3 reads CASSLNGGRGLSTDTQYF. CDR3 sequence (DNA): TGTGCCAGCAGCTTGAACGGTGGAAGGGGCTTGAGCACAGATACGCAGTATTTT.

This clonotype occurred a few times. The CDR3 DNA reads as TGTGCCAGCAGTCGCCCGGGTTTGGATACGCAGTATTTT. Residues: CASSRPGLDTQYF. This chain uses TRBV27 with TRBJ2-3; D not resolved. The CDR3 runs to 13 residues. Trimming removed 5 bases at V and 6 bases at J, with 12 bases between. Germline V gene data show CDR1 as MNHEY and CDR2 as SMNVEV (reference sequence).

This clonotype has at least ten counts. V usage is TRBV7-9 and J usage is TRBJ2-6, with 8 bases lining up with TRBD1. V lost 1 base to trimming and J lost 1 base; unmatched junction nucleotides: 6. The CDR3 has 18 amino acids. From germline, CDR1 is SEHNR and CDR2 FQNEAQ (reference sequence). CDR3 coding DNA: TGTGCCAGCAGCTTAGTAGGACAGGGTCTATCTGGGGCCAACGTCCTGACTTTC. It yields the protein CASSLVGQGLSGANVLTF.

The chain uses TRBV15 and TRBJ2-7, with a weak D call TRBD1 (6 bases). V lost 5 bases, J lost 1 base, and 15 bases lay in between. Germline V CDR1 and CDR2: LNHNV, YYDKDF (reference sequence). The CDR3 spans 15 residues. The CDR3 sequence: CATSRGGQPSYEQYF. The CDR3 bases are TGTGCCACCAGCCGGGGTGGACAGCCGTCCTACGAGCAGTACTTC. Using reference TRBV15 and TRBJ2-7 for the parts outside the CDR3, the full variable domain is DAMVIQNPRYQVTQFGKPVTLSCSQTLNHNVMYWYQQKSSQAPKLLFHYYDKDFNNEADTPDNFQSRRPNTSFCFLDIRSPGLGDTAMYLCATSRGGQPSYEQYFGPGTRLTVT.

The V and J genes are TRBV2 and TRBJ2-1; 11 bases match TRBD2. The V and J ends lost 9 bases and 5 bases, in that order; junction bases with no gene match: 6. Looked up from germline, CDR1 is SNHLY and CDR2 is FYNNEI. This CDR3 comprises 14 residues. The CDR3 loop is CASPLAGGNNEQFF. The DNA of the CDR3 is TGTGCCAGTCCCTTAGCGGGGGGGAACAATGAGCAGTTCTTC.

On this clonotype itself: A clone one base away is much larger, so this may be a read error. V usage is TRBV4-2 and J usage is TRBJ2-5, with D possibly matching TRBD1 (5 bases). The V end was cut by 1 base, the J end by 7 bases, with 16 bases between. The CDR3 sequence is 15 residues long. CDR1 LGHNA and CDR2 YNFKEQ come from the germline V gene. The CDR3 DNA is TGTGCCAGCAGCCAAGGGGCCTGGGGCTTAGGGACCCAGTACTTC. This sequence encodes CASSQGAWGLGTQYF.

The V call is TRBV29-1, the J call TRBJ1-2; 7 bases match TRBD1. This CDR3 has 12 residues. V gave up 5 bases and J gave up 7 bases; unmatched junction bases: 7. The germline V gene has CDR1 SQVTM and CDR2 ANQGSEA. CDR3 residues: CSVPRDSTGYTF. DNA of the CDR3: TGCAGCGTTCCCCGGGACAGTACTGGCTACACCTTC.

This clonotype has at least ten counts. This chain connects TRBV12-3 or TRBV12-4 to TRBJ2-1; weak D call: TRBD2 (6 bases). Trimming took off 6 bases at V and 2 bases at J, with 14 bases between the two ends. The CDR3 runs 15 residues. As DNA, the CDR3 is TGTGCCAGCAGCCCTCAGCGGGCCGCCTACAATGAGCAGTTCTTC. It is translated as CASSPQRAAYNEQFF.

This chain links TRBV7-9 with TRBJ1-3; D ambiguous. V was clipped by 2 bases and J by 1 base, with 9 bases between them. The CDR3 contains 15 residues. The V gene's germline CDR1 is SEHNR and CDR2 FQNEAQ (reference sequence). CDR3 nucleotides: TGTGCCAGCAGCTTAATAGGGCGTTCTGGAAACACCATATATTTT. Protein: CASSLIGRSGNTIYF.

The chain couples TRBV7-9 to TRBJ1-3, with 8 bases fitting TRBD1. Trimming cost V 5 bases and J 4 bases; bases outside gene matches: 13. The germline V gene encodes CDR1 SEHNR and CDR2 FQNEAQ (reference sequence). The CDR3 loop spans 17 amino acids. The CDR3 spells CASSPRTGLEKGNTIYF. CDR3 sequence (DNA): TGTGCCAGCAGCCCAAGGACAGGGCTAGAAAAAGGAAACACCATATATTTT.

Concerning this clonotype: Germline is not matched at one junction end, which may reflect a read error. The rearrangement links TRBV7-6 to TRBJ1-2; D is undetermined. The CDR3 covers 17 residues. Looked up from germline, CDR1 is SGHVS and CDR2 is FNYEAQ. For the CDR3, the DNA is TGTGCCAGCAGCGATATCATGGCGACGGATGCGAACTATGACTACACCTTC. This codes for CASSDIMATDANYDYTF.

The table lists this clonotype with many counts. The chain has TRBV7-2 and TRBJ2-3; D unclear. Germline V gene data show CDR1 as SGHTA and CDR2 as FQGNSA. Trimming removed 5 bases at V and 2 bases at J, with 5 bases between. This CDR3 is built from 12 residues. CDR3 residues: CASSIITDTQYF. CDR3 bases: TGTGCCAGCAGCATTATCACAGATACGCAGTATTTT.

This clonotype occurred many times. The chain couples TRBV7-8 to TRBJ2-1; the D gene is possibly TRBD2 (6 bases). Germline V CDR1 and CDR2: SGHVS, FQNEAQ. V gave up 9 bases and J gave up 6 bases, with 18 bases separating them. CDR3 length: 14 amino acids. The CDR3 coding sequence is TGTGCCAGTACCGGGACTGATAGTTCCAATGAGCAGTTCTTC. Protein product: CASTGTDSSNEQFF.

This clonotype turned up a few times. The V gene is TRBV7-6, the J gene TRBJ2-7; D not certain. Between the trimmed V and J ends, which lost 5 bases and 2 bases, there was a span of 19 bases. This CDR3 spans 16 amino acids. Germline loops: CDR1 SGHVS, CDR2 FNYEAQ. CDR3 sequence: CASSTPSRTLAYEQYF. The CDR3 DNA reads TGTGCCAGCAGCACACCCTCGAGGACCCTTGCCTACGAGCAGTACTTC.